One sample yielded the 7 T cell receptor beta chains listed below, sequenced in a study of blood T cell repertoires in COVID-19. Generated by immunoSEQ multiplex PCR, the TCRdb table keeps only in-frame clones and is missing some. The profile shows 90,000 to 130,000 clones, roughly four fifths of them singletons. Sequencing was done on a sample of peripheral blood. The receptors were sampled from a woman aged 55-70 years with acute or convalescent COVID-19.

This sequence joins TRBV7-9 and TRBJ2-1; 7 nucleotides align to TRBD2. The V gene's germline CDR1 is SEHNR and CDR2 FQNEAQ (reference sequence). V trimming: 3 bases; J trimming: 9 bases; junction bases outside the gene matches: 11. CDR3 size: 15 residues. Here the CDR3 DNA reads TGTGCCAGCAGCTTGCTGGGAGGGATTTCTGGTGAGCAGTTCTTC. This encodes CASSLLGGISGEQFF.

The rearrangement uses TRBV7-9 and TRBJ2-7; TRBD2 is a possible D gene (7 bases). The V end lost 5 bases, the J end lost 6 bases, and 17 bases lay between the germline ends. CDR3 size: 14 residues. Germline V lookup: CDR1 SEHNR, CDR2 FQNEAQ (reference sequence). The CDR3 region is CASSPHQAGAEQYF. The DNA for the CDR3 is TGTGCCAGCAGCCCCCATCAGGCGGGGGCCGAGCAGTACTTC.

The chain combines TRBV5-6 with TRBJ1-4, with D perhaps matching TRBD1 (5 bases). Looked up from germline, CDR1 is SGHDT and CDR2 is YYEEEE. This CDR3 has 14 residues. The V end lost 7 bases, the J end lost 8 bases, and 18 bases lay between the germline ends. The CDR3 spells CASLPTRAPEKLFF. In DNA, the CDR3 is TGTGCCAGCCTTCCGACCAGGGCTCCGGAAAAACTGTTTTTT.

The CDR3 here is CASSFGLAGGLDTQYF. Written as DNA, the CDR3 is TGTGCCAGCAGTTTTGGGCTAGCAGGGGGCTTGGATACGCAGTATTTT. The chain combines TRBV28 with TRBJ2-3; 8 nucleotides agree with TRBD1. The CDR3 totals 16 residues. Unmatched junction bases numbered 11, after V lost 3 bases and J lost 6 bases. The germline gives CDR1 MDHEN, CDR2 SYDVKM. The variable domain in full, with the rest retrieved from reference TRBV28 and TRBJ2-3, is DVKVTQSSRYLVKRTGEKVFLECVQDMDHENMFWYRQDPGLGLRLIYFSYDVKMKEKGDIPEGYSVSREKKERFSLILESASTNQTSMYLCASSFGLAGGLDTQYFGPGTRLTVL.

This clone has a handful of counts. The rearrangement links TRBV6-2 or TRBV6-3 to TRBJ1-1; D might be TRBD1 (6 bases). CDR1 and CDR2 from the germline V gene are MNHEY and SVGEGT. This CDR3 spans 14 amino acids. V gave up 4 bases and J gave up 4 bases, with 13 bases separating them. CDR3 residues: CASSSYREGTEAFF. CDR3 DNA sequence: TGTGCCAGCAGTTCCTACAGGGAGGGCACTGAAGCTTTCTTT.

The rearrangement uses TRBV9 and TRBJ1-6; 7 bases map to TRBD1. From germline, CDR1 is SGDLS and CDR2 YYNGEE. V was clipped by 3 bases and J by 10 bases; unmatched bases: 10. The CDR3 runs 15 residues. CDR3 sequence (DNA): TGTGCCAGCAGCGCCGACGGACAGGACGGCTCACCCCTCCACTTT. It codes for CASSADGQDGSPLHF.

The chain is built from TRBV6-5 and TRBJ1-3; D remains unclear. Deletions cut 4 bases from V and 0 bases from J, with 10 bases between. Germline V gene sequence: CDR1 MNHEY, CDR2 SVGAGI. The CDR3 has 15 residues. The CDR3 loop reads CASSSTWSSGNTIYF. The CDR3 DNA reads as TGTGCCAGCAGTTCAACGTGGAGCTCTGGAAACACCATATATTTT.